These 24 T cell receptor beta chains came from one sample sequenced in a study of blood T cell repertoires in COVID-19. Some clones are missing from TCRdb's copy, which holds only in-frame ones; the method was immunoSEQ multiplex PCR. The sample includes 380,000 or so clones, approximately 77% of them seen just once. The specimen was peripheral blood. These receptors were taken from a human donor with acute or convalescent COVID-19. The donor label of this sample is uncertain.

CDR3: CASRRDASTGELFF. In nucleotides, the CDR3 is TGTGCCAGCAGGCGGGACGCCTCAACCGGGGAGCTGTTTTTT. The chain carries TRBV3-1 (or the pseudogene TRBV3-2) and TRBJ2-2, with D possibly being TRBD2 (6 bases). The CDR3 has 14 amino acids. Germline-derived CDR1 and CDR2 are LGHDT and YNNKEL (reference sequence). Trimming took 6 bases from V and 5 from J, leaving 13 bases between them.

This rearrangement joins TRBV6-5 to TRBJ2-1; tentative D call: TRBD1 (6 bases). The germline V gene has CDR1 MNHEY and CDR2 SVGAGI. This CDR3 has 14 residues. The V and J ends lost 8 bases and 5 bases respectively, with 16 bases between them. The CDR3 DNA reads as TGTGCCAGCGTTAGCAGGGGCTATCACAATGAGCAGTTCTTC. Encoded protein: CASVSRGYHNEQFF.

This clone is a singleton in its sample. V is TRBV6-4 and J is TRBJ2-1, with 12 bases matching TRBD2. The CDR3 has 16 amino acids. V was clipped by 6 bases and J by 9 bases; unmatched bases: 12. Germline CDR1 reads MRHNA; CDR2 reads SNTAGT. CDR3 sequence (DNA): TGTGCCAGCAGCCCACAACCGGGACTAGCGGGCCCTGAGCAGTTCTTC. Its protein is CASSPQPGLAGPEQFF.

The V gene is TRBV14, the J gene TRBJ2-1; a possible D gene is TRBD2 (6 bases). This CDR3 has 16 amino acids. V dropped 0 bases and J dropped 7 bases, with 16 bases sitting between them. Germline V gives CDR1 SGHDN, CDR2 FVKESK. CDR3 protein: CASSQDWGRRGNEQFF. DNA for the CDR3: TGTGCCAGCAGCCAAGATTGGGGGAGGCGAGGTAATGAGCAGTTCTTC. The complete variable domain, with remaining parts taken from reference TRBV14 and TRBJ2-1, reads EAGVTQFPSHSVIEKGQTVTLRCDPISGHDNLYWYRRVMGKEIKFLLHFVKESKQDESGMPNNRFLAERTGGTYSTLKVQPAELEDSGVYFCASSQDWGRRGNEQFFGPGTRLTVL.

This chain links TRBV2 with TRBJ1-4, with D maybe TRBD1 (6 bases). The CDR3 totals 15 residues. The germline gives CDR1 SNHLY, CDR2 FYNNEI. With 6 bases removed from V and 7 bases from J, the gap between germline ends came to 18 bases. The CDR3 coding sequence is TGTGCCAGCAGGTCGACAGGTTCGAGGGTTGAAAAACTGTTTTTT. Translation: CASRSTGSRVEKLFF.

The chain recombines TRBV4-1 with TRBJ2-7, with TRBD1 matching over 8 bases. The CDR3 totals 16 residues. Germline CDR1 is MGHRA and CDR2 is YSYEKL. The V gene end was trimmed by 0 bases and the J gene end by 0 bases; junction bases not matched to a gene: 4. Here the CDR3 reads CASSQERDRGSYEQYF. The CDR3 DNA reads as TGCGCCAGCAGCCAAGAACGAGACAGGGGCTCCTACGAGCAGTACTTC.

J is TRBJ2-1 and V is TRBV7-2; the match to TRBD2 covers 7 bases. Trimming at V came to 2 bases and at J to 9 bases, leaving 4 bases not matched to a gene. The germline gives CDR1 SGHTA, CDR2 FQGNSA. The CDR3 runs 13 residues. As DNA, the CDR3 is TGTGCCAGCAGCTTACTTTGGGGGGGTGAGCAGTTCTTC. Translated: CASSLLWGGEQFF.

The chain combines TRBV6-6 with TRBJ1-2; TRBD1 might be the D (6 bases). The V end was cut by 4 bases, the J end by 8 bases, with 20 bases between. Germline CDR1 is MNHNY and CDR2 is SVGAGI (reference sequence). The CDR3 has 15 residues. CDR3 residues: CASSLGQRSRGGYTF. The CDR3 bases are TGTGCCAGCAGTTTAGGACAGCGGTCTAGGGGGGGCTACACCTTC.

J is TRBJ1-1 and V is TRBV6-5, with D possibly being TRBD1 (5 bases). The V gene's germline CDR1 is MNHEY and CDR2 SVGAGI. The V gene lost 5 bases and the J gene lost 5 bases, with 15 bases spanning the gap. The CDR3 length is 14 residues. The CDR3 DNA sequence: TGTGCCAGCAGTCCCGGGGGGGTTCAGACTGAAGCTTTCTTT. It encodes CASSPGGVQTEAFF.

This chain connects TRBV27 to TRBJ1-5; TRBD1 is a possible D gene (6 bases). CDR1 and CDR2 from the germline V gene are MNHEY and SMNVEV (reference sequence). The CDR3 is 16 amino acids. With 2 bases removed from V and 0 bases from J, the gap between germline ends came to 11 bases. CDR3 DNA sequence: TGTGCCAGCAGTTTAAGGCCGGGACATAGCAATCAGCCCCAGCATTTT. Its protein product is CASSLRPGHSNQPQHF.

The chain joins TRBV7-8 to TRBJ2-1, with D possibly TRBD2 on 6 matching bases. Trimming took 5 bases from V and 7 from J, leaving 24 bases between them. This CDR3 contains 17 residues. Germline assignment: CDR1 SGHVS and CDR2 FQNEAQ. CDR3 bases: TGTGCCAGCAGCAACGCCCTTACTAGCAGCCTGGGTAATGAGCAGTTCTTC. It yields the protein CASSNALTSSLGNEQFF.

The CDR3 reads CSARDSGNTEAFF. The CDR3 nucleotides are TGCAGCGCGAGGGACAGTGGAAACACTGAAGCTTTCTTT. J is TRBJ1-1 and V is TRBV29-1; 7 bases agree with TRBD1. Looked up from germline, CDR1 is SQVTM and CDR2 is ANQGSEA. The CDR3 length is 13 residues. J was trimmed by 2 bases and V by 7 bases; bases with no gene match: 7.

The V and J genes are TRBV6-5 and TRBJ1-2, with 9 positions matching TRBD1. This CDR3 contains 14 residues. Germline CDR1 and CDR2: MNHEY and SVGAGI. J lost 4 bases, V lost 6 bases, and 6 bases had no gene match. This CDR3 is CASSLGQGGYGYTF. The CDR3 DNA reads as TGTGCCAGCAGCCTGGGACAGGGAGGCTATGGCTACACCTTC.

The chain recombines TRBV29-1 with TRBJ1-5; 9 nucleotides match TRBD1. With 4 bases clipped from V and 7 bases from J, the junction kept 5 bases outside the gene matches. The length of the CDR3 is 13 residues. The germline gives CDR1 SQVTM, CDR2 ANQGSEA. In DNA, the CDR3 is TGCAGCGTTGGGGGGACAGGGAAACAGCCCCAGCATTTT. It is translated as CSVGGTGKQPQHF. The full variable domain, with the rest looked up from reference TRBV29-1 and TRBJ1-5, is SAVISQKPSRDICQRGTSLTIQCQVDSQVTMMFWYRQQPGQSLTLIATANQGSEATYESGFVIDKFPISRPNLTFSTLTVSNMSPEDSSIYLCSVGGTGKQPQHFGDGTRLSIL.

This clone was seen a few times. The chain joins TRBV27 to TRBJ1-1; 10 nucleotides agree with TRBD1. Germline CDR1 and CDR2: MNHEY and SMNVEV (reference sequence). After removal of 0 bases from V and 10 bases from J, the junction contained 2 bases not matched to a gene. The CDR3 extends over 13 amino acids. The CDR3 sequence is CASSLSGQGTAFF. CDR3 sequence (DNA): TGTGCCAGCAGTTTATCGGGACAGGGGACAGCTTTCTTT.

V is TRBV6-5 and J is TRBJ1-1; a possible D gene is TRBD1 (6 bases). Trimming left V 5 bases short and J 6 bases short, with 13 bases between. CDR1 and CDR2 from the germline V gene are MNHEY and SVGAGI. This CDR3 has 13 residues. This chain's CDR3 is CASSRETGAEAFF. The CDR3 nucleotides read TGTGCCAGCAGTCGAGAGACAGGAGCTGAAGCTTTCTTT.

The chain employs TRBV3-1 (or the pseudogene TRBV3-2) and TRBJ1-2, with D possibly TRBD1 on 5 matching bases. This CDR3 is built from 14 residues. V was pared by 4 bases and J by 2 bases, with 11 bases between. The germline CDR1 and CDR2 sequences are LGHDT and YNNKEL (reference sequence). The CDR3 sequence: CASSRETGNYGYTF. The CDR3, as DNA: TGTGCCAGCAGCCGCGAAACAGGAAACTATGGCTACACCTTC.

V is TRBV7-9 and J is TRBJ1-1; no reliable D call. Per germline, CDR1 SEHNR and CDR2 FQNEAQ (reference sequence). The CDR3 has 12 residues. The V end was cut by 5 bases, the J end by 5 bases, with 9 bases between. The CDR3 DNA reads TGTGCCAGCAGCGAAGGCAGGACTGAAGCTTTCTTT. It translates to CASSEGRTEAFF.

This rearrangement joins TRBV6-5 to TRBJ1-5; possible D gene TRBD1, 6 bases. The germline V gene has CDR1 MNHEY and CDR2 SVGAGI. The CDR3 extends over 14 amino acids. The ends were cut back, 2 bases at V and 6 bases at J, with 11 bases in the middle. This CDR3 is CASSYGRGTQPQHF. The DNA for the CDR3 is TGTGCCAGCAGTTACGGAAGGGGGACTCAGCCCCAGCATTTT.

Only one count was recorded for this clone. V and J are TRBV6-1 and TRBJ2-7; possibly TRBD1 for D (6 bases). The CDR3 has 15 residues. V shed 1 base and J shed 0 bases, with 10 bases lying between them. Per germline, CDR1 MNHNS and CDR2 SASEGT. CDR3 loop: CASSEGRTDSYEQYF. CDR3 in DNA: TGTGCCAGCAGTGAAGGCCGGACAGACTCCTACGAGCAGTACTTC.

The chain links TRBV7-9 to TRBJ1-2; a possible D gene is TRBD1 (6 bases). This CDR3 comprises 16 residues. Germline-derived CDR1 and CDR2 are SEHNR and FQNEAQ (reference sequence). Trimming cost V 1 base and J 0 bases, with 12 bases left between them. The DNA for the CDR3 is TGTGCCAGCAGCTTAGGGGGAGGGGGACCTAACTATGGCTACACCTTC. Protein product: CASSLGGGGPNYGYTF.

The CDR3 sequence: CASSDLGYTF. DNA for the CDR3: TGTGCCAGCAGTGATCTTGGCTACACCTTC. V usage is TRBV2 and J usage is TRBJ1-2, with D unclear. Germline-derived CDR1 and CDR2 are SNHLY and FYNNEI. The CDR3 totals 10 residues. V was clipped by 3 bases and J by 7 bases, with 3 bases between them.

This sequence joins TRBV29-1 and TRBJ1-2; 11 nucleotides match TRBD1. CDR1 SQVTM and CDR2 ANQGSEA come from the germline V gene. The trim removed 4 bases at V and 4 bases at J, leaving 11 bases unmatched. The CDR3 totals 16 residues. CDR3 DNA sequence: TGCAGCGTTGGGCCGGGACAGGGGGATTTAGGCTATGGCTACACCTTC. Its protein product is CSVGPGQGDLGYGYTF.

V usage is TRBV28 and J usage is TRBJ1-2; D gene unclear. Germline V gene sequence: CDR1 MDHEN, CDR2 SYDVKM. Deletions cut 1 base from V and 9 bases from J, with 12 bases between. CDR3 length equals 13 residues. In DNA form, the CDR3 reads TGTGCCAGCAGTTTATTTGCCAGGAGGAGCTACACCTTC. Amino acid sequence: CASSLFARRSYTF.